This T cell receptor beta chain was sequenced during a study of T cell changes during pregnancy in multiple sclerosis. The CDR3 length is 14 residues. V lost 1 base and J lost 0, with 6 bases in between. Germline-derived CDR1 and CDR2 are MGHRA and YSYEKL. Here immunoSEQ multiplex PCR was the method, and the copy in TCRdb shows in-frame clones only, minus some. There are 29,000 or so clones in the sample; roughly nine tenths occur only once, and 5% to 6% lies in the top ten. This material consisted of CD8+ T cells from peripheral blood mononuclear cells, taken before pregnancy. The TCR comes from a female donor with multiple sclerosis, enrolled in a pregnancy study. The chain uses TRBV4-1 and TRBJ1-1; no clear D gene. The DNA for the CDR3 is TGCGCCAGCAGCCAAGGCCAGTTGAACACTGAAGCTTTCTTT. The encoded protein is CASSQGQLNTEAFF.